This passage covers 28 T cell receptor beta chains from one sample sequenced in a study of PD-L1 blockade in urothelial cancer. Using immunoSEQ multiplex PCR, the repertoire was profiled, and TCRdb retains in-frame clones only, with some absent. The sample holds about 82,000 clones; roughly nine tenths are singletons and the top ten take around a tenth. The sequencing here drew on PBMCs, taken around atezolizumab (anti-PD-L1) treatment. Source of these receptors: a man aged 55-75 years with urothelial cancer.

The chain has TRBV11-3 and TRBJ2-3; perhaps TRBD2 as D (5 bases). V lost 5 bases and J 0 bases, leaving 9 bases between the germline ends. Germline V gene sequence: CDR1 SGHNT, CDR2 YENEEA. The CDR3 runs to 14 residues. CDR3 nucleotide sequence: TGTGCCAGCAGCCTCCCGGGAAGCACAGATACGCAGTATTTT. This codes for CASSLPGSTDTQYF.

The chain carries TRBV11-2 and TRBJ2-7; possibly TRBD2 for D (6 bases). Germline-derived CDR1 and CDR2 are SGHAT and FQNNGV. The CDR3 is made up of 17 amino acids. Deletions cut 3 bases from V and 1 base from J, with 19 bases between. CDR3 amino acids: CASSLGLGGGLSYEQYF. The CDR3 DNA reads TGTGCCAGCAGCTTGGGGTTGGGGGGTGGTCTTTCCTACGAGCAGTACTTC.

The gene calls are TRBV5-4 and TRBJ2-7; 12 bases match TRBD1. V shed 4 bases, J shed 7 bases, and the junction held 6 bases outside the gene matches. The CDR3 consists of 14 residues. Germline values: CDR1 SGHNT, CDR2 YYREEE (reference sequence). CDR3 sequence reads: CASSQGQGAGEQYF. CDR3 in DNA: TGTGCCAGCAGCCAGGGACAGGGGGCAGGAGAGCAGTACTTC.

The chain combines TRBV5-6 with TRBJ2-7; weak D call: TRBD1 (6 bases). Germline V gene lookup returns CDR1 SGHDT and CDR2 YYEEEE. With 6 bases removed from V and 3 bases from J, the gap between germline ends came to 16 bases. The CDR3 is 14 residues long. CDR3 protein: CASKRFDRIYEQYF. CDR3 nucleotide sequence: TGTGCCAGCAAGCGATTCGACAGGATCTACGAGCAGTACTTC.

The chain joins TRBV18 to TRBJ2-1, with a possible D match to TRBD1 (5 bases). Deletions cut 0 bases from V and 6 bases from J, with 9 bases between. Germline V gene sequence: CDR1 KGHSH, CDR2 LQKENI. The CDR3 contains 14 residues. The CDR3 sequence: CASSPPGPTNEQFF. The CDR3 region has the DNA TGTGCCAGCTCACCACCGGGGCCGACCAATGAGCAGTTCTTC.

This sequence joins TRBV5-8 and TRBJ1-5, with 12 bases aligning to TRBD1. Germline assignment: CDR1 SGHTS and CDR2 YDEGEE. The CDR3 contains 15 residues. The V and J ends lost 4 bases and 9 bases, in that order; junction bases with no gene match: 8. CDR3 DNA sequence: TGTGCCAGCAGCGGGGACAGGGGGCGCACGGGGCCCCAGCATTTT. Protein: CASSGDRGRTGPQHF.

This clone was seen just once. This chain joins TRBV28 and TRBJ2-3; 7 bases are shared with TRBD2. The CDR3 runs to 16 residues. Trimming at V came to 3 bases and at J to 0 bases, leaving 6 bases not matched to a gene. The germline gives CDR1 MDHEN, CDR2 SYDVKM. The CDR3 spells CASSLFRGGSTDTQYF. The CDR3 coding sequence is TGTGCCAGCAGTTTGTTCCGCGGGGGTAGCACAGATACGCAGTATTTT.

J is TRBJ2-6 and V is TRBV12-2; TRBD1 is taken as the D call from the table, unchecked against the DNA. TRBV12-2 is assigned pseudogene status. The CDR3 is made up of 17 amino acids. Here the CDR3 reads CASRLWQTCSGANVLTF. The DNA of the CDR3 is TGTGCAAGTCGCTTATGGCAGACATGCTCTGGGGCCAACGTCCTGACTTTC.

The rearrangement links TRBV11-2 to TRBJ2-3; TRBD2 matches at 8 bases. Losses at the gene ends were 5 bases for V and 3 bases for J; bases not matched to a gene: 13. CDR3 length equals 17 residues. The germline gives CDR1 SGHAT, CDR2 FQNNGV. As DNA, the CDR3 is TGTGCCAGCAGCCCCAGAATGTCTGCGGGGGGAACAGATACGCAGTATTTT. Amino acid sequence: CASSPRMSAGGTDTQYF.

V usage is TRBV7-2 and J usage is TRBJ2-3; 10 nucleotides match TRBD2. The CDR3 sequence is 16 residues long. From germline, CDR1 is SGHTA and CDR2 FQGNSA. J was trimmed by 4 bases and V by 4 bases; bases with no gene match: 8. The CDR3 spells CASSSSSGRGADTQYF. CDR3 DNA: TGTGCCAGCAGCTCATCAAGCGGGAGGGGTGCAGATACGCAGTATTTT. Supplemented by reference TRBV7-2 and TRBJ2-3, the full variable domain reads GAGVSQSPSNKVTEKGKDVELRCDPISGHTALYWYRQSLGQGLEFLIYFQGNSAPDKSGLPSDRFSAERTGGSVSTLTIQRTQQEDSAVYLCASSSSSGRGADTQYFGPGTRLTVL.

The chain is built from TRBV7-6 and TRBJ2-1; 9 bases match TRBD1. V shed 4 bases, J shed 4 bases, and the junction held 8 bases outside the gene matches. Germline loops: CDR1 SGHVS, CDR2 FNYEAQ. The CDR3 contains 16 residues. Here the CDR3 reads CASSSGTGGAYNEQFF. For the CDR3, the DNA is TGTGCCAGCAGCTCCGGCACAGGGGGCGCTTACAATGAGCAGTTCTTC.

This clone has only one observation. The rearrangement joins TRBV28 to TRBJ2-2; the D gene is possibly TRBD2 (5 bases). Germline V gene sequence: CDR1 MDHEN, CDR2 SYDVKM. V was clipped by 8 bases and J by 4 bases, with 14 bases between them. This CDR3 has 14 amino acids. Here the CDR3 reads CASRQLLGTGELFF. DNA of the CDR3: TGTGCCAGCCGGCAGCTACTAGGCACCGGGGAGCTGTTTTTT.

The chain combines TRBV6-5 with TRBJ1-4, with D uncertain. Per the germline V gene, CDR1 is MNHEY and CDR2 is SVGAGI. The CDR3 contains 15 residues. V was cut by 0 bases and J by 5 bases, with 10 bases left in between. The chain's CDR3 is CASSYSSIVNEKLFF. The CDR3, as DNA: TGTGCCAGCAGTTACTCGAGTATAGTAAATGAAAAACTGTTTTTT.

The rearrangement links TRBV7-9 to TRBJ1-2, with TRBD1 matching 9 bases. CDR3 length: 15 amino acids. J was trimmed by 8 bases and V by 5 bases; bases with no gene match: 12. The germline CDR1 and CDR2 sequences are SEHNR and FQNEAQ (reference sequence). The DNA for the CDR3 is TGTGCCAGCAGCCCAAGGACAGGGGTTCGTGAAGGCTACACCTTC. Protein sequence: CASSPRTGVREGYTF.

The rearrangement joins TRBV9 to TRBJ2-5; a weak D match, TRBD2 (7 bases). Germline values: CDR1 SGDLS, CDR2 YYNGEE. V shed 0 bases and J shed 5 bases, with 17 bases lying between them. The CDR3 extends over 16 amino acids. The CDR3 DNA is TGTGCCAGCAGCGTAGCCTCTAGCGGAGGGGGGGAGACCCAGTACTTC. Its protein product is CASSVASSGGGETQYF.

The gene calls are TRBV7-2 and TRBJ2-1; 8 bases map to TRBD1. Per germline, CDR1 SGHTA and CDR2 FQGNSA. The CDR3 runs 15 residues. V trimming: 4 bases; J trimming: 0 bases; junction bases outside the gene matches: 2. The CDR3 DNA is TGTGCCAGCAGCTCGGGGACAGGCTCCTACAATGAGCAGTTCTTC. Residues: CASSSGTGSYNEQFF. Full variable domain (rest looked up from reference TRBV7-2 and TRBJ2-1): GAGVSQSPSNKVTEKGKDVELRCDPISGHTALYWYRQSLGQGLEFLIYFQGNSAPDKSGLPSDRFSAERTGGSVSTLTIQRTQQEDSAVYLCASSSGTGSYNEQFFGPGTRLTVL.

A few counts support this clone. V is TRBV10-3 and J is TRBJ2-7; weak D call: TRBD1 (5 bases). Germline values: CDR1 ENHRY, CDR2 SYGVKD. V was clipped by 6 bases and J by 6 bases, with 15 bases between them. The CDR3 is made up of 13 amino acids. For the CDR3, the DNA is TGTGCCATCAGCCTGGACAAGGTGGGCGAGCAGTACTTC. Its translation is CAISLDKVGEQYF.

The genes are TRBV9 and TRBJ2-7, with 7 bases lining up with TRBD2. Looked up from germline, CDR1 is SGDLS and CDR2 is YYNGEE. The CDR3 loop spans 14 amino acids. Unmatched junction bases numbered 6, after V lost 4 bases and J lost 2 bases. In DNA form, the CDR3 reads TGTGCCAGCAGCAAACTAGCGCATGCCTACGAGCAGTACTTC. Protein: CASSKLAHAYEQYF.

The rearrangement links TRBV7-8 to TRBJ2-3; 8 bases match TRBD2. V dropped 1 base and J dropped 3; count of bases not matched to a gene: 9. The CDR3 runs to 17 residues. Looked up from germline, CDR1 is SGHVS and CDR2 is FQNEAQ. Here the CDR3 DNA reads TGTGCCAGCAGCTTAGATCACGGGGGGGCCGGTACAGATACGCAGTATTTT. Its translation: CASSLDHGGAGTDTQYF. The variable domain in full, with the rest retrieved from reference TRBV7-8 and TRBJ2-3, is GAGVSQSPRYKVAKRGQDVALRCDPISGHVSLFWYQQALGQGPEFLTYFQNEAQLDKSGLPSDRFFAERPEGSVSTLKIQRTQQEDSAVYLCASSLDHGGAGTDTQYFGPGTRLTVL.

This clone is a singleton in its sample. The genes are TRBV5-1 and TRBJ1-2; 10 positions agree with TRBD1. Germline-derived CDR1 and CDR2 are SGHRS and YFSETQ. CDR3 length: 12 residues. J lost 8 bases, V lost 7 bases, and 5 bases had no gene match. The CDR3: CASGTGERGYTF. The CDR3 DNA follows: TGCGCCAGCGGGACAGGGGAGAGGGGCTACACCTTC.

The chain recombines TRBV18 with TRBJ2-3, with D perhaps matching TRBD1 (6 bases). The CDR3 has 17 amino acids. CDR1 is KGHSH and CDR2 is LQKENI in the germline V gene. Trimming removed 3 bases from V and 4 bases from J, with 20 bases in between. CDR3 coding DNA: TGTGCCAGCTCACCCACTCAGGGGATTGGTATTCCAGATACGCAGTATTTT. Translating gives CASSPTQGIGIPDTQYF.

The chain joins TRBV6-5 to TRBJ1-5; possible D gene TRBD1, 6 bases. CDR3 length equals 15 residues. V dropped 6 bases and J dropped 0 bases, with 12 bases sitting between them. Germline CDR1 reads MNHEY; CDR2 reads SVGAGI. The CDR3 bases are TGTGCCAGCAGAACCAGGGGCAATAGCAATCAGCCCCAGCATTTT. It encodes CASRTRGNSNQPQHF.

The gene calls are TRBV6-4 and TRBJ2-5, with 15 bases fitting TRBD2. The CDR3 runs to 17 residues. Per germline, CDR1 MRHNA and CDR2 SNTAGT. Losses at the gene ends were 5 bases for V and 5 bases for J; bases not matched to a gene: 9. DNA for the CDR3: TGTGCCAGCAGTCCCAGGACTAGCGGGAGGGCCTTGGAGACCCAGTACTTC. This encodes CASSPRTSGRALETQYF.

This clone was picked up one time. This chain joins TRBV7-2 and TRBJ2-3; no clear D gene. Trimming removed 5 bases at V and 6 bases at J, with 6 bases between. Germline CDR1 is SGHTA and CDR2 is FQGNSA. CDR3 length: 11 residues. The CDR3: CASSLRDTQYF. The DNA for the CDR3 is TGTGCCAGCAGCCTCAGGGATACGCAGTATTTT.

V usage is TRBV5-1 and J usage is TRBJ2-1; D remains unclear. CDR3 length: 11 amino acids. The germline V gene has CDR1 SGHRS and CDR2 YFSETQ. V gave up 6 bases and J gave up 4 bases, with 5 bases separating them. CDR3 DNA sequence: TGCGCCAGCACCAATTACAATGAGCAGTTCTTC. This encodes CASTNYNEQFF.

The genes are TRBV5-1 and TRBJ1-1; TRBD1 might be the D (5 bases). This CDR3 region has 14 residues. The germline V and J ends were trimmed by 6 bases and 1 base, with 13 bases remaining between them. Germline V gives CDR1 SGHRS, CDR2 YFSETQ. CDR3 residues: CASTLAGGNTEAFF. In nucleotides, the CDR3 is TGCGCCAGCACCCTGGCGGGGGGGAACACTGAAGCTTTCTTT.

This rearrangement joins TRBV6-1 to TRBJ1-6, with 7 positions matching TRBD1. The junction had 12 bases not matched to a gene; V was cut back by 4 bases and J by 0 bases. Germline V gives CDR1 MNHNS, CDR2 SASEGT. The CDR3 extends over 19 amino acids. The CDR3 loop is CASSGTPGQISSYNSPLHF. The CDR3 bases are TGTGCCAGCAGTGGAACACCGGGACAGATAAGCTCCTATAATTCACCCCTCCACTTT.

This sequence joins TRBV12-5 and TRBJ2-2, with TRBD1 matching 7 bases. The germline V gene encodes CDR1 LGHNT and CDR2 FRNRAP. The V and J ends lost 5 bases and 1 base, in that order; junction bases with no gene match: 1. The CDR3 is 14 amino acids. The CDR3 DNA reads TGTGCTAGTGGTCGGACAGGGAACACCGGGGAGCTGTTTTTT. It yields the protein CASGRTGNTGELFF. The full variable domain, in which reference TRBV12-5 and TRBJ2-2 provide the parts outside the CDR3, is DARVTQTPRHKVTEMGQEVTMRCQPILGHNTVFWYRQTMMQGLELLAYFRNRAPLDDSGMPKDRFSAEMPDATLATLKIQPSEPRDSAVYFCASGRTGNTGELFFGEGSRLTVL.